This T cell receptor beta chain was sequenced during a study of PD-1 blockade in classical Hodgkin lymphoma. Germline V CDR1 and CDR2: SNHLY, FYNNEI. The V and J ends lost 3 bases and 7 bases respectively, with 12 bases between them. The CDR3 spans 13 residues. Clones were sequenced by immunoSEQ multiplex PCR, and TCRdb holds only the in-frame ones, with some missing. The data show some 30,000 clones, with about 87% seen just once and more than 1% held by the top ten. Time point indicated: newly diagnosed, previously untreated cHL patient sample. Starting with thawed PBMCs, CD4+ T cells were purified by magnetic negative selection. Study conclusions and caveats: Underlying causes for the observed repertoire differences were not defined, possibly disease activity or prior therapy.

Concerning this clone itself: Its antigen remains unknown.

The sample was CD4+ T cells from blood. The rearrangement uses TRBV2 and TRBJ2-5; D is perhaps TRBD1 or TRBD2 (5 bases each). The receptor was derived from a human donor with classical Hodgkin lymphoma. The CDR3: CASSDGAAWTQYF. The CDR3 DNA reads as TGTGCCAGCAGTGACGGGGCTGCCTGGACCCAGTACTTC.